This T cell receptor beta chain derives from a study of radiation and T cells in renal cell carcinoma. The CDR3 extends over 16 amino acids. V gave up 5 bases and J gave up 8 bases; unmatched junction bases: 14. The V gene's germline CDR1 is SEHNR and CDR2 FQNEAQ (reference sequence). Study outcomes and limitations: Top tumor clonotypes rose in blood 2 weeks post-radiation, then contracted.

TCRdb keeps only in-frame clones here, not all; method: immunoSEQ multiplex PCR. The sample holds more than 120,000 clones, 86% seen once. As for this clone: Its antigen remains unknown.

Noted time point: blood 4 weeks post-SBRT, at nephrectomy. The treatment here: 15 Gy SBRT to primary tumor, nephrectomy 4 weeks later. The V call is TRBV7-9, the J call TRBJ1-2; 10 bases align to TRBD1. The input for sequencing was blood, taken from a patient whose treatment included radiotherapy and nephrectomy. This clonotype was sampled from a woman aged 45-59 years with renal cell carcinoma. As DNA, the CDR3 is TGTGCCAGCAGCGAGTCCCGACAGGGGGCAAGGGAAGGCTACACCTTC. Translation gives CASSESRQGAREGYTF.